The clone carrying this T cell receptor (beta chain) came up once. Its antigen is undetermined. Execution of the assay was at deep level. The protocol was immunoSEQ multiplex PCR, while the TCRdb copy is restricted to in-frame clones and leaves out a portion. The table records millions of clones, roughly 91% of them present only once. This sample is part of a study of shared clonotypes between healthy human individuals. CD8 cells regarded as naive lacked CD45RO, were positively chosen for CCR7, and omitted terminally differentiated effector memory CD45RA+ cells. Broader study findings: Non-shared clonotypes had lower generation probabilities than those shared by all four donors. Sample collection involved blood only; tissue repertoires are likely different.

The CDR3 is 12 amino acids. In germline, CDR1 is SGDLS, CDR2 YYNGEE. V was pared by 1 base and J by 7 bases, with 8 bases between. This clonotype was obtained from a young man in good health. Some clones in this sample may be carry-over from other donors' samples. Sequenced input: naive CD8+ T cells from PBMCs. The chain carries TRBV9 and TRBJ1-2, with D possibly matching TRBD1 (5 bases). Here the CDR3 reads CASSVYRSGYTF. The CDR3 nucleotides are TGTGCCAGCAGCGTATACAGGTCTGGCTACACCTTC.